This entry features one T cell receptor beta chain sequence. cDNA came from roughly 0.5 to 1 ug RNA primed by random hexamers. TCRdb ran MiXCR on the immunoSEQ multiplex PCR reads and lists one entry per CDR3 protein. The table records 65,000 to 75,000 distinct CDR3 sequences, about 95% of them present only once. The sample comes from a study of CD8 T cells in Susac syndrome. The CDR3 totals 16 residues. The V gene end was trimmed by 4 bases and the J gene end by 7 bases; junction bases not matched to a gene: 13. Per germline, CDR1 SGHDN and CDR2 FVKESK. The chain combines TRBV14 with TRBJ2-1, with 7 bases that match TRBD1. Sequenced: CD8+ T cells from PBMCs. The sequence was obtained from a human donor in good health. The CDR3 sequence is CASSRIQGLGSNEQFF. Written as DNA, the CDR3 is TGTGCCAGCAGCCGAATACAGGGGCTGGGGTCTAATGAGCAGTTCTTC.